This TCR beta chain was sequenced for a study of cytomegalovirus exposure and HLA in healthy donors. The overall study: Unique TCR beta sequences numbering 95 million to 130 million came from 150 million to 200 million T cells in an earlier analysis. General study findings and limits: The analysis excluded some indistinguishable V segments, including TRBV6-2 and TRBV6-3. Some public TCRs appeared in many individuals, while most sequences were rare.

A multiplex PCR was run with 60 Vbeta primers and 13 Jbeta primers. Clones were read by immunoSEQ multiplex PCR, and TCRdb kept only the in-frame ones, dropping some. The data hold fewer than 150,000 clones, with around 81% observed a single time. Germline V gene lookup returns CDR1 LNHNV and CDR2 YYDKDF (reference sequence). The CDR3 runs to 13 residues. Concerning this clone: Its specificity is not known.

The genes are TRBV15 and TRBJ2-5; D call uncertain. The J call is uncertain, as TRBJ2-7 better fits the DNA end. The specimen sequenced was PBMCs. The receptor's source is a male donor in good health and CMV-seronegative. This CDR3 reads CATSWAVSYEQYF. CDR3 bases: TGTGCCACCAGCTGGGCAGTCTCCTACGAGCAGTACTTC.